This TCR beta chain was observed in a study of cytomegalovirus exposure and HLA in healthy donors. J was trimmed by 2 bases and V by 7 bases; bases with no gene match: 2. There are 13 residues in the CDR3. Germline V gene lookup returns CDR1 LNHDA and CDR2 SQIVND (reference sequence). It was with 60 Vbeta and 13 Jbeta primers that the PCR ran. Measured with immunoSEQ multiplex PCR; TCRdb has only the in-frame clones, and not every one. This sample carries 150,000 or so clones, approximately 86% of them seen once, and the ten largest clones take under 8%. This chain uses TRBV19 with TRBJ1-3; 7 positions match TRBD1. This clonotype was sampled from a woman aged 45-60 years in good health and CMV-seropositive. The sequenced material came from PBMCs. The CDR3, as DNA: TGTGCCAGTACCGACAGGGCTGGAAACACCATATATTTT. Protein product: CASTDRAGNTIYF.